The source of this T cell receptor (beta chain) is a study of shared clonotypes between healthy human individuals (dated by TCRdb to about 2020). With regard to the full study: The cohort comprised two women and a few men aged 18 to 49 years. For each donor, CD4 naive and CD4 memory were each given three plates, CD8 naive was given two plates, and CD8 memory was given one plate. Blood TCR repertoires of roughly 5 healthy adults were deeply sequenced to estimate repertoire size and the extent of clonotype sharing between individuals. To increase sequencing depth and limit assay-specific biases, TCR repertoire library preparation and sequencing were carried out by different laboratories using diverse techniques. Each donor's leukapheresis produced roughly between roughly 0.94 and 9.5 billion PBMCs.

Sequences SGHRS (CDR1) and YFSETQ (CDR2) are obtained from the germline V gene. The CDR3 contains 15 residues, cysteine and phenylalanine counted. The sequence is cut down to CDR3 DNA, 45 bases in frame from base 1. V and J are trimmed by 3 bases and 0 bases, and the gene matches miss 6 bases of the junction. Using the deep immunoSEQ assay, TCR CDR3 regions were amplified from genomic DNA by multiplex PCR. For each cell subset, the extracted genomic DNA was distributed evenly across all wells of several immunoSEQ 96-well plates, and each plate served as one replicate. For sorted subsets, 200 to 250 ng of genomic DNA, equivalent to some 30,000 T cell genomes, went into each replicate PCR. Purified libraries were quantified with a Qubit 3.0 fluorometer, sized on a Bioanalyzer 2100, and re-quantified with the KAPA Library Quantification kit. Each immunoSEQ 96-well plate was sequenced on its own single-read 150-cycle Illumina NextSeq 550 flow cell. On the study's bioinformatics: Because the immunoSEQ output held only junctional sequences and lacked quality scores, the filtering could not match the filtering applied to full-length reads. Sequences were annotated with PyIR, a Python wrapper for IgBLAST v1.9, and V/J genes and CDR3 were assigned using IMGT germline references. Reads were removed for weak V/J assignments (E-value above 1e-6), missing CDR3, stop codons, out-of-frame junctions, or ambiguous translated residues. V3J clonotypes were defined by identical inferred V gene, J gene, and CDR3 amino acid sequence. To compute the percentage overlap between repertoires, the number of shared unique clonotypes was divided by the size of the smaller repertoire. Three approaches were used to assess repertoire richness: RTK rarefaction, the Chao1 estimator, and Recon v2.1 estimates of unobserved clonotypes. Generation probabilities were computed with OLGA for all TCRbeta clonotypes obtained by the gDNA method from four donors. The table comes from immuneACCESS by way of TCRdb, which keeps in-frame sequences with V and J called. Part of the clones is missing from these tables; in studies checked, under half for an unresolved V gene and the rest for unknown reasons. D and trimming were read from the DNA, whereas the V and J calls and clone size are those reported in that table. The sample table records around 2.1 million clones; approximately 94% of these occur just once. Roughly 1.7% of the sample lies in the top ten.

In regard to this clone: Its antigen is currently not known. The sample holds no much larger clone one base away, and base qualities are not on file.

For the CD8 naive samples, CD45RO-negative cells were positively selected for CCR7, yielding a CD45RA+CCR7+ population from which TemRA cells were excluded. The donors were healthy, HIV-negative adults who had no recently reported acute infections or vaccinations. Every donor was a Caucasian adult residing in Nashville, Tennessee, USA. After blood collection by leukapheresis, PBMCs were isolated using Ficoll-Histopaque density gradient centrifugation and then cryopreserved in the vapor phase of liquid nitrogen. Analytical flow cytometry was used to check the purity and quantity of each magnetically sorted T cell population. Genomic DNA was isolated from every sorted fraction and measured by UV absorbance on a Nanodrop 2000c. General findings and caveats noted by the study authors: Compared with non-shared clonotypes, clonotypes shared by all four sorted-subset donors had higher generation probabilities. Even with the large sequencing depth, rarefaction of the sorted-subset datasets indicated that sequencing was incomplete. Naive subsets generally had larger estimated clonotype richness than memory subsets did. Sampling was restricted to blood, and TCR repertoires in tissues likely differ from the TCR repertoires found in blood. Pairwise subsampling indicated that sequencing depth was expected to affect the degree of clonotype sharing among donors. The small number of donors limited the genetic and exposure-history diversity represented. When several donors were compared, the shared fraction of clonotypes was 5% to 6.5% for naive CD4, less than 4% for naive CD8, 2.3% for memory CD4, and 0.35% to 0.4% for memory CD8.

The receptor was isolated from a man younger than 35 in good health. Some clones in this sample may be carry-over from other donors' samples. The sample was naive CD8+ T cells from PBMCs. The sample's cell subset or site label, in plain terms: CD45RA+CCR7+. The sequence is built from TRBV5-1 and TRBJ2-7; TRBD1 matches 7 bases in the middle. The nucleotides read TGCGCCAGCAGCTCCGGGACAGCACTCTCCTACGAGCAGTACTTC. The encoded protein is CASSSGTALSYEQYF.